This T cell receptor (beta chain) emerged from a study of beta chain features in type 1 diabetes (dated by TCRdb to the late 2010s). Describing the broader study: Mean age, gender distribution, total cell number and subset yield were not different between patients and healthy donors. The study compared the TCRB repertoires of sorted circulating CD4+ T cell subsets in recently diagnosed type 1 diabetes patients with those in matched healthy donors. A total of over 95,000,000 sorted cells were examined across all samples, and RNA yield correlated strongly with the number of cells per subset. Naive and central memory subsets were obtained from all 30 or so donors, but regulatory and stem cell-like memory subsets were isolated from only 8 patients and about 8 healthy donors. What the authors observed across the whole study: A moderate but significant shortening of TCRB CDR3 length was observed in type 1 diabetes patients in all four CD4+ subsets. Because cDNA was sequenced instead of genomic DNA, activated cells with high expression could be over-represented, although the groups did not differ in activation or CD3 levels. The naive, central memory and regulatory TCRB repertoires appeared to resemble one another more closely among patients than among healthy donors. PCR may preferentially amplify shorter templates, but because patient and control samples were amplified and corrected together, any resulting skew would affect both groups equally. Because the HLA sub-analyses included only small numbers of individuals, any influence of HLA type on TCRB rearrangement was left unresolved. Patients with type 1 diabetes made fewer insertions and deleted more nucleotides at VDJ recombination sites, implying thymic rearrangement abnormalities.

The High Capacity cDNA Reverse Transcription Kit was used to reverse transcribe all of the isolated RNA, meaning that expressed TCRB transcripts were what got sequenced. Naive, central memory and regulatory T cell samples underwent deep immunoSEQ sequencing, averaging roughly 3.4 million total reads per sample. Sorted cells were lysed in RLT buffer and RNA was extracted with DNase-treated RNeasy Micro or Mini kits, depending on cell number. Each cell subset was processed on its own to prevent cross-contamination, while patient and healthy donor samples were processed together. The immunoSEQ multiplex PCR was used to amplify TCRB sequences from cDNA, generating 87-bp fragments that spanned the CDR3 region. The amplicons were sequenced using the Illumina HiSeq platform. Turning to the authors' computational methods: Synthetic template baselines were used to correct PCR bias computationally, reads within Hamming distance 2 were collapsed, and singletons that could not be merged were discarded. Reads were aligned to IMGT to assign V, D and J genes, CDR3 length, and insertions or deletions at six rearrangement sites. Within each subset, clonotype counts were normalized to sorted cell number, and only after that were true diversity and Gini coefficients computed with the tcR R package. Repertoire sharing was quantified using the overlap coefficient calculated on TCRB nucleotide sequences. TCRdb re-hosts the immuneACCESS table, in-frame sequences only. Its copies lack some clones; in the studies checked, an unresolved V gene accounts for under half of them, and the cause for the rest is not known. V and J calls plus clone size are reproduced from that table; the DNA served to infer D and trimming. In this sample the table shows 130,000 to 150,000 clones, under 60% of which occur a single time. The ten largest make up around 0.39% of the sample.

The germline V gene specifies SGHTA as CDR1 and FQGNSA as CDR2. After removal of 1 base from V and 3 bases from J, the junction retains 2 bases not matched to a gene. Including cysteine and phenylalanine, the CDR3 has 15 amino acids. This entry keeps only the CDR3 DNA: 45 bases, framed from base 1. A single peripheral blood draw of around 100 mL on average was collected from each donor into heparinised tubes. A BD FACSAria II and a panel including CD45RO, CCR7, CD25, CD127, CD95 and CD27 were used to sort naive, central memory, regulatory and stem cell-like memory CD4+ T cells. All sorted populations exceeded 98% purity. PBMCs were isolated right away by Lymphoprep density gradient centrifugation and were stained directly, without culture. Samples were stained and sorted in pairs, with one healthy donor and one patient per experiment, so that batch effects were minimized. To note about this clone: Its antigen remains undetermined. It has no much larger one-base neighbor in the sample; base qualities were not kept. This CDR3 is also generated by other DNA sequences in the sample.

The sequenced material came from Tregs from blood. The sample's cell subset or site label, in plain terms: regulatory CD4+ T cells. The chain employs TRBV7-2 and TRBJ2-2; 7 junctional bases match TRBD1. The receptor comes from a man younger than 35 in good health. Here is the DNA: TGTGCCAGCAGCTTAGGACAGGGTTACACCGGGGAGCTGTTTTTT. Its protein is CASSLGQGYTGELFF.